These T cell receptor beta chains were read from a single sample in a study of blood T cells in healthy people across ages. Via MiXCR, TCRdb re-called the 5' RACE reads, giving one row per CDR3 protein. Here the sample spans about 970,000 distinct CDR3 sequences, roughly half being singletons. Sequencing was performed on blood. The receptors originated from an older woman in good health. The conserved cysteine and the conserved F or W are not part of the CDR3 here. Size is stated for part of the rows, as once, few or many counts, or as a class when the clone is expanded.

TRBJ2-4 | few | TRBV15 | ATSNPPGRGGLAVPAKNIQY
TRBJ2-1 | - | TRBV27 | ASSPSRLETQF
TRBJ2-5 | - | TRBV2 | ASRTGVQETQY
TRBJ1-2 | - | TRBV20-1 | SAFGTGWHYGYT
TRBJ2-5 | once | TRBV3-1 | ASSQEKGLGQETQY
TRBJ1-2 | - | TRBV12-3/TRBV12-4 | ASRRGGARGYT
TRBJ1-2 | - | TRBV20-1 | SASDELYGYT
TRBJ2-5 | few | TRBV20-1 | SARPLAALWETQY
TRBJ1-4 | few | TRBV5-5 | ASSLESRRGAYNEKLF
TRBJ2-1 | few | TRBV12-3/TRBV12-4 | ASRGDPNEQF
TRBJ2-5 | - | TRBV7-9 | ASSLSASGEETQY
TRBJ2-1 | - | TRBV30 | AWRSGGADNEQF
TRBJ2-4 | - | TRBV25-1 | ASSATGTGAGNIQY
TRBJ2-6 | - | TRBV6-4 | ASSDSGAGANVLT
TRBJ2-6 | few | TRBV12-3/TRBV12-4 | ATQSTGANVLT
TRBJ2-1 | - | TRBV6-5 | ASSYSREGWNEQF
TRBJ2-3 | many | TRBV10-1 | ASSPLRGVTGGSGLNTDTQY
TRBJ1-4 | - | TRBV28 | ASSSSGPNEKLF
TRBJ1-5 | once | TRBV29-1 | SVGDRGQGQPQH
TRBJ2-4 | - | TRBV5-1 | ASSLVLTGEKNIQY
TRBJ2-7 | - | TRBV7-2 | ASSQTSGKSEQY
TRBJ2-1 | few | TRBV29-1 | SVEPRTGGYNEQF
TRBJ2-3 | - | TRBV7-2 | ASSLQVPDTQY
TRBJ2-2 | - | TRBV6-6 | ASSYLGGNSGELF
TRBJ2-1 | few | TRBV2 | ASSADSGSSYNEQF
TRBJ2-3 | - | TRBV12-3/TRBV12-4 | ASSLREGYTDTQY
TRBJ2-3 | - | TRBV7-6 | ATIEGGGTDTQY
TRBJ2-7 | few | TRBV6-2/TRBV6-3 | ASRPAGATYEQY
TRBJ2-2 | few | TRBV4-2 | ASSQLAGEGPNTGELF
TRBJ2-1 | - | TRBV7-9 | ASSPVFRASFAYNEQF
TRBJ1-1 | - | TRBV7-2 | ASSQDRGLTGAF
TRBJ2-3 | - | TRBV6-2/TRBV6-3 | ASRQGWVTDTQY
TRBJ1-2 | - | TRBV29-1 | SVEPGQGAGGYT
TRBJ2-1 | many | TRBV30 | AWSVGMGPRGANEQF
TRBJ2-2 | - | TRBV11-2 | ASSIQGGTLSGELF